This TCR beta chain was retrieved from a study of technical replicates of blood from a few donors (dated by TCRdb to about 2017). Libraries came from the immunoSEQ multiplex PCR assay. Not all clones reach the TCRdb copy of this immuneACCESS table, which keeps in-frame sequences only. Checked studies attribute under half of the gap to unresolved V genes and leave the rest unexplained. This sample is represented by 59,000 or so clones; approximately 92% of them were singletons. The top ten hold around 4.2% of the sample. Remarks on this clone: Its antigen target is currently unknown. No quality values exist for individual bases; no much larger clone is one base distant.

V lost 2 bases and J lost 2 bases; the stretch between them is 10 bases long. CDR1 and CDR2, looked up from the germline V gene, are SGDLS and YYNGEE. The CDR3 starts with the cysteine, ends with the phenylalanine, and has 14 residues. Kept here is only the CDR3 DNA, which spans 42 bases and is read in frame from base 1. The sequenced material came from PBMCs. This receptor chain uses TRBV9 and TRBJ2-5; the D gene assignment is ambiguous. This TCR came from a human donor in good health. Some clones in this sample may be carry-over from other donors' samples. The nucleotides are TGTGCCAGCAGCGTCTCACAGCAACAAGAGACCCAGTACTTC. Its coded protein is CASSVSQQQETQYF.